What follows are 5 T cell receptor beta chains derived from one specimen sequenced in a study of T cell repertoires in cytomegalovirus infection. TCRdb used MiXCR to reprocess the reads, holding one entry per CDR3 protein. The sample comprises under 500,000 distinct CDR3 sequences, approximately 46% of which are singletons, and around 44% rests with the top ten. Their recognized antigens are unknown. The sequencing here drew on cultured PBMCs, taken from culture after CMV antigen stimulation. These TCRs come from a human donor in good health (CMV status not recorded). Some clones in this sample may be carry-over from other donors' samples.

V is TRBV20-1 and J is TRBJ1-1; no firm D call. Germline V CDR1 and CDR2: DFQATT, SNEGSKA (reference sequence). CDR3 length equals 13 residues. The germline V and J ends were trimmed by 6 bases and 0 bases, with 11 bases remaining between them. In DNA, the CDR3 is TGCAGTGCCCTAGTAGATGTGAACACTGAAGCTTTCTTT. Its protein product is CSALVDVNTEAFF.

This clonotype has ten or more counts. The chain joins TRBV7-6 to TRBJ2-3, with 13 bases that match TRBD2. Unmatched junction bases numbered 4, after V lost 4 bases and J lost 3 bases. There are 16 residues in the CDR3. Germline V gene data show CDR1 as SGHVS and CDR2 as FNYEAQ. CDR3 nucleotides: TGTGCCAGCAGCTCAATGGGACTAGCGGGGACAGATACGCAGTATTTT. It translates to CASSSMGLAGTDTQYF.

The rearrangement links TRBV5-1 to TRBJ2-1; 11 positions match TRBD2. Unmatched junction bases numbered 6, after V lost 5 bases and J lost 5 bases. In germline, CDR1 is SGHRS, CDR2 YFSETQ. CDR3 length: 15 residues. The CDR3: CASSTLAGGNNEQFF. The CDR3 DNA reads TGCGCCAGCAGTACTCTAGCGGGGGGAAACAATGAGCAGTTCTTC.

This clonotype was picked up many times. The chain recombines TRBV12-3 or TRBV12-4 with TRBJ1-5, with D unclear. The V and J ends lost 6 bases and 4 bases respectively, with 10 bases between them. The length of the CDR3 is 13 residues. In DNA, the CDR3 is TGTGCCAGCAGCAAGACGGGGAATCAGCCCCAGCATTTT. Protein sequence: CASSKTGNQPQHF.

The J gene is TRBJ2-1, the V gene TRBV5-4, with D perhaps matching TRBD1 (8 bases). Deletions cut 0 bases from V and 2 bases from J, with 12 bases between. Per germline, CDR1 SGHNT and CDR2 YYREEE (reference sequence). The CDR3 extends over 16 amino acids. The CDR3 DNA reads TGTGCCAGCAGCTTGGCAACAGGGGGGGCCTACAATGAGCAGTTCTTC. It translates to CASSLATGGAYNEQFF.